The 10 T cell receptor beta chains below were found in one sample sequenced in a study of shared clonotypes between healthy human individuals. The table came from immunoSEQ multiplex PCR; TCRdb's copy has only in-frame clones and leaves some out. Of around 2,000,000 clones detected, roughly 94% appear once; the ten largest clones hold 0.1% to 0.15%. The sequenced sample was naive CD4+ T cells sorted from blood. Subset indicated: CD45RA+ positively selected. The receptor source for this set is a man younger than 30 in good health.

This chain links TRBV5-6 with TRBJ2-3, with D tentatively TRBD1 (5 bases). CDR3 length: 13 residues. With 4 bases removed from V and 2 bases from J, the gap between germline ends came to 8 bases. The germline V gene has CDR1 SGHDT and CDR2 YYEEEE. CDR3 sequence (DNA): TGTGCCAGCAGCCCGACAGTCACAGATACGCAGTATTTT. Translation gives CASSPTVTDTQYF.

The V call is TRBV11-2, the J call TRBJ2-5, with 7 nucleotides matching TRBD2. In germline, CDR1 is SGHAT, CDR2 FQNNGV. Trimming at V came to 5 bases and at J to 1 base, leaving 7 bases not matched to a gene. The CDR3 has 15 residues. The CDR3 spells CASSRGVQPQETQYF. In DNA form, the CDR3 reads TGTGCCAGCAGCCGGGGGGTACAGCCCCAAGAGACCCAGTACTTC.

V and J are TRBV6-5 and TRBJ1-1, with TRBD1 identical over 8 bases. Germline V CDR1 and CDR2: MNHEY, SVGAGI. The CDR3 is made up of 14 amino acids. V was clipped by 4 bases and J by 5 bases; unmatched bases: 6. The CDR3: CASSSDRGRTEAFF. Here the CDR3 DNA reads TGTGCCAGCAGTTCTGACAGGGGAAGGACTGAAGCTTTCTTT.

V is TRBV10-3 and J is TRBJ1-5; 7 nucleotides line up with TRBD1. Trimming at V came to 2 bases and at J to 7 bases, leaving 8 bases not matched to a gene. CDR1 and CDR2 (germline): ENHRY, SYGVKD. The CDR3 loop spans 15 amino acids. The CDR3 bases are TGTGCCATCAGTGAGGGGCAGGGGGGACGCCAGCCCCAGCATTTT. Its protein is CAISEGQGGRQPQHF.

This rearrangement joins TRBV10-3 to TRBJ2-1; D perhaps matches TRBD2 (5 bases). Germline CDR1 ENHRY, CDR2 SYGVKD. CDR3 size: 14 residues. V was shortened by 3 bases and J by 3 bases, with 9 bases between the two germline ends. CDR3 DNA sequence: TGTGCCATCAGTGACGGGAAAGTCTACAATGAGCAGTTCTTC. This encodes CAISDGKVYNEQFF.

The chain uses TRBV6-5 and TRBJ2-2; 8 bases line up with TRBD2. Trimming removed 0 bases from V and 5 bases from J; junction bases left unmatched: 5. The germline gives CDR1 MNHEY, CDR2 SVGAGI. The CDR3 totals 16 residues. The DNA for the CDR3 is TGTGCCAGCAGTTACTCTGCGGGGGGCGGGACCGGGGAGCTGTTTTTT. It encodes CASSYSAGGGTGELFF.

The V and J genes are TRBV28 and TRBJ1-2, with D uncertain. Looked up from germline, CDR1 is MDHEN and CDR2 is SYDVKM. The CDR3 runs to 16 residues. V lost 5 bases and J 0 bases, leaving 16 bases between the germline ends. CDR3: CASSPGGVSSNYGYTF. The DNA of the CDR3 is TGTGCCAGCAGTCCAGGTGGGGTCTCGTCTAACTATGGCTACACCTTC.

In the case of this clone: Different DNA sequences within this sample yield the same CDR3. The chain joins TRBV6-5 to TRBJ2-1; no definite D call. Germline V CDR1 and CDR2: MNHEY, SVGAGI. V was shortened by 0 bases and J by 0 bases, with 9 bases between the two germline ends. The CDR3 loop spans 16 amino acids. CDR3 nucleotide sequence: TGTGCCAGCAGTTACTCTGGCAGGAGCTCCTACAATGAGCAGTTCTTC. This gives the protein CASSYSGRSSYNEQFF.

This rearrangement joins TRBV28 to TRBJ2-1; TRBD2 matches 10 bases. The CDR3 has 18 residues. Trimming at V came to 8 bases and at J to 0 bases, leaving 13 bases not matched to a gene. Germline V lookup: CDR1 MDHEN, CDR2 SYDVKM. The CDR3 nucleotides are TGTGCCAGCCTACGGACTAGCGGCCCCTTGAGCTCCTACAATGAGCAGTTCTTC. Translation gives CASLRTSGPLSSYNEQFF.

The chain recombines TRBV6-5 with TRBJ2-7; D ambiguous. Trimming cost V 0 bases and J 7 bases, with 16 bases left between them. Germline loops: CDR1 MNHEY, CDR2 SVGAGI. The CDR3 has 15 residues. This CDR3 reads CASSYSSGAQLEQYF. The CDR3 DNA is TGTGCCAGCAGTTACTCGAGTGGCGCCCAGCTGGAGCAGTACTTC.